These 6 T cell receptor beta chains were all obtained from the same sample, sequenced in a study of blood T cells in healthy people across ages. A sample-barcoded 5' primer and a J-beta primer mix were used in a second PCR of about 6 to 12 cycles. TCRdb reprocessed the 5' RACE reads with MiXCR, giving one entry per CDR3 protein. The sample lists roughly 1,700,000 distinct CDR3 sequences; over 25% were seen once. Material: blood. The receptor source for this set is a woman aged 25-40 years in good health.

V and J are TRBV14 and TRBJ2-7; TRBD2 might be the D (5 bases). The germline gives CDR1 SGHDN, CDR2 FVKESK. The CDR3 is made up of 15 amino acids. V was shortened by 1 base and J by 1 base, with 11 bases between the two germline ends. Written as DNA, the CDR3 is TGTGCCAGCAGCCAAGCCCAGACGGGATCCTACGAGCAGTACTTC. It is translated as CASSQAQTGSYEQYF.

This clonotype was counted only a few times. This chain uses TRBV25-1 with TRBJ1-4, with unresolved D. V lost 4 bases and J lost 0, with 18 bases in between. This CDR3 is 18 amino acids long. CDR1 is MGHDK, CDR2 SYGVNS, per germline. CDR3 amino acids: CASSASRQRFATNEKLFF. CDR3 coding DNA: TGTGCCAGCAGTGCCTCTCGGCAGCGATTTGCAACTAATGAAAAACTGTTTTTT.

This chain connects TRBV6-6 to TRBJ2-6, with a possible D match to TRBD1 (6 bases). The CDR3 loop spans 13 amino acids. Germline V gives CDR1 MNHNY, CDR2 SVGAGI (reference sequence). V was cut by 8 bases and J by 4 bases, with 9 bases left in between. The CDR3 loop reads CASHRAGANVLTF. CDR3 DNA: TGTGCCAGCCACAGGGCCGGGGCCAACGTCCTGACTTTC.

This clonotype was seen only a few times. The V and J genes are TRBV5-1 and TRBJ1-2, with D possibly TRBD1 on 5 matching bases. The CDR3 has 13 amino acids. Looked up from germline, CDR1 is SGHRS and CDR2 is YFSETQ. V was cut by 0 bases and J by 10 bases, with 13 bases left in between. This CDR3 is CASSLDFQGDYTF. CDR3 nucleotides: TGCGCCAGCAGCTTGGATTTTCAGGGCGACTACACCTTC.

This clonotype appeared a few times. At one boundary the junction diverges from the germline segment, which might be a read error. This rearrangement joins TRBV12-3 or TRBV12-4 to TRBJ1-1, with a tentative D call TRBD1 (5 bases). The CDR3 is made up of 14 amino acids. Here the CDR3 reads CACSPGKAGTEAFF. In nucleotides, the CDR3 is TGTGCCTGCAGCCCAGGGAAGGCGGGCACTGAAGCTTTCTTT.

This clonotype was picked up a small number of times. This may stem from a read error, because a much larger clone lies one nucleotide away. The chain carries TRBV20-1 and TRBJ2-1; D not resolved. The CDR3 spans 12 residues. Germline loops: CDR1 DFQATT, CDR2 SNEGSKA (reference sequence). As DNA, the CDR3 is TGCAGGGCTAGAGAAGTTTGGCATGAGCAGTTCTTC. The encoded protein is CRAREVWHEQFF.